These 18 T cell receptor beta chains were all obtained from the same sample, sequenced in a study of T cells in pancreatic ductal adenocarcinoma (dated by TCRdb to the late 2010s). Pancreatic ductal adenocarcinoma patients who had undergone surgery without neoadjuvant therapy were selected. The library was prepared using the immunoSEQ multiplex PCR assay. In TCRdb, the immuneACCESS table is reduced to in-frame sequences with V and J assigned. These tables do not hold every clone; where another copy was compared, an unresolved V gene accounts for under half, and the others remain unexplained. Within this sample are over 85,000 clones, with around 96% of them counted one time only. Jointly, the top ten make up about 3% of the sample. Sequencing used PBMCs. The origin of the receptors is a human donor with pancreatic ductal adenocarcinoma.

The V gene is TRBV5-8, the J gene TRBJ2-5, with TRBD2 identical over 12 bases. J was trimmed by 4 bases and V by 4 bases; bases with no gene match: 2. Per germline, CDR1 SGHTS and CDR2 YDEGEE. CDR3 length: 14 residues. CDR3 DNA: TGTGCCAGCAGCGTGGGACTAGCGGGAGAGACCCAGTACTTC. Translating gives CASSVGLAGETQYF.

This chain joins TRBV2 and TRBJ1-2; 7 bases match TRBD1. Losses at the gene ends were 0 bases for V and 7 bases for J; bases not matched to a gene: 5. The CDR3 runs 14 residues. Germline CDR1 and CDR2: SNHLY and FYNNEI. CDR3 protein: CASSEAFRGLGYTF. The CDR3 bases are TGTGCCAGCAGTGAAGCGTTTAGGGGGCTTGGCTACACCTTC.

The chain uses TRBV30 and TRBJ2-5; 8 nucleotides match TRBD1. V shed 4 bases, J shed 7 bases, and the junction held 8 bases outside the gene matches. Germline values: CDR1 GTSNPN, CDR2 SVGIG (reference sequence). The CDR3 spans 13 residues. CDR3 amino acids: CAWTETGAGTQYF. As DNA, the CDR3 is TGTGCCTGGACCGAGACAGGGGCAGGGACCCAGTACTTC.

This rearrangement joins TRBV7-2 to TRBJ2-7; no reliable D call. Germline CDR1 SGHTA, CDR2 FQGNSA. This CDR3 contains 14 residues. V was cut by 5 bases and J by 2 bases, with 13 bases left in between. The CDR3 coding sequence is TGTGCCAGCAGCGTAGGGTACTCCGCCTACGAGCAGTACTTC. Its protein is CASSVGYSAYEQYF.

This chain joins TRBV7-9 and TRBJ2-1; D is possibly TRBD2 (7 bases). The CDR3 consists of 12 residues. Germline loops: CDR1 SEHNR, CDR2 FQNEAQ (reference sequence). V lost 4 bases, J lost 8 bases, and 9 bases lay in between. CDR3 protein: CASSSGGHEQFF. The CDR3 region has the DNA TGTGCCAGCAGCTCGGGGGGCCATGAGCAGTTCTTC.

The genes are TRBV29-1 and TRBJ2-6; 8 bases match TRBD1. The V segment lost 4 bases and the J segment 3 bases; nucleotides outside the gene matches: 8. Per the germline V gene, CDR1 is SQVTM and CDR2 is ANQGSEA. This CDR3 is 16 amino acids long. The CDR3 DNA follows: TGCAGCGTTGCGGGCAGGGGGCAGGGTGGGGCCAACGTCCTGACTTTC. Protein product: CSVAGRGQGGANVLTF.

The J gene is TRBJ2-5, the V gene TRBV4-2; the D gene is possibly TRBD1 (6 bases). The CDR3 length is 14 residues. V was pared by 1 base and J by 5 bases, with 11 bases between. Per germline, CDR1 LGHNA and CDR2 YNFKEQ. The CDR3 bases are TGTGCCAGCAGCCAAGGACGGCAGGGGGAGACCCAGTACTTC. This translates into CASSQGRQGETQYF.

The chain is built from TRBV13 and TRBJ2-3; 7 bases are shared with TRBD2. The CDR3 is made up of 16 amino acids. From germline, CDR1 is PRHDT and CDR2 FYEKMQ (reference sequence). Trimming took 2 bases from V and 1 from J; bases not matched to a gene: 6. CDR3 nucleotides: TGTGCCAGCAGCTTAAGCGGGATAGAGGGCACAGATACGCAGTATTTT. This gives the protein CASSLSGIEGTDTQYF.

The V gene is TRBV11-2, the J gene TRBJ1-2; D gene uncertain. V lost 5 bases, J lost 4 bases, and 8 bases lay in between. The CDR3 runs to 12 residues. Looked up from germline, CDR1 is SGHAT and CDR2 is FQNNGV. CDR3 protein: CASSANSYGYTF. In DNA form, the CDR3 reads TGTGCCAGCAGCGCAAACAGCTATGGCTACACCTTC.

The gene calls are TRBV5-4 and TRBJ1-1, with TRBD1 matching over 7 bases. The CDR3 has 13 amino acids. Germline trimming cut 3 bases from V and 8 bases from J; bases unmatched to any gene: 7. Germline loops: CDR1 SGHNT, CDR2 YYREEE (reference sequence). Here the CDR3 reads CASSSQTGTEAFF. The DNA for the CDR3 is TGTGCCAGCAGCTCACAGACAGGGACGGAAGCTTTCTTT.

This chain connects TRBV28 to TRBJ1-2; D not resolved. The CDR3 is 14 amino acids. Germline CDR1 reads MDHEN; CDR2 reads SYDVKM. The V gene lost 5 bases and the J gene lost 3 bases, with 13 bases spanning the gap. CDR3: CASSISPADYGYTF. CDR3 bases: TGTGCCAGCAGTATATCCCCGGCGGACTATGGCTACACCTTC.

This clone occurred once. The chain couples TRBV6-5 to TRBJ1-4; a weak D match, TRBD1 (5 bases). The V gene lost 11 bases and the J gene lost 5 bases, with 18 bases spanning the gap. This CDR3 contains 14 residues. Germline assignment: CDR1 MNHEY and CDR2 SVGAGI. The DNA for the CDR3 is TGTGCCGGGCTACAGGCCGCCTTCAATGAAAAACTGTTTTTT. This sequence encodes CAGLQAAFNEKLFF.

The chain recombines TRBV30 with TRBJ2-3; D possibly corresponds to TRBD2 (6 bases). Trimming pared 5 bases from V and 0 bases from J, leaving 12 bases between. The CDR3 has 14 residues. Germline V gene data show CDR1 as GTSNPN and CDR2 as SVGIG (reference sequence). In nucleotides, the CDR3 is TGTGCCTGGGACCCAGGGACTAGCACAGATACGCAGTATTTT. Amino acids: CAWDPGTSTDTQYF.

This rearrangement joins TRBV4-1 to TRBJ2-7; 8 bases fit TRBD1. The CDR3 has 15 amino acids. Germline V lookup: CDR1 MGHRA, CDR2 YSYEKL. The ends lost 4 bases at V and 3 bases at J; junction bases unmatched: 8. CDR3 amino acids: CASSRPGQDYYEQYF. For the CDR3, the DNA is TGCGCCAGCAGCCGCCCGGGACAGGATTACTACGAGCAGTACTTC.

This sequence joins TRBV4-2 and TRBJ1-2; the D is unclear. The CDR3 spans 12 residues. V was trimmed by 0 bases and J by 4 bases, leaving 3 bases between them. Germline V lookup: CDR1 LGHNA, CDR2 YNFKEQ. As DNA, the CDR3 is TGTGCCAGCAGCCAAGATCTCTATGGCTACACCTTC. It codes for CASSQDLYGYTF.

This clone has just one count. The same CDR3 is also encoded by other DNA sequences in this sample. DNA of the CDR3: TGCGCCAGCAGCTTGGTTAGCACCGGGGAGCTGTTTTTT. Protein sequence: CASSLVSTGELFF. The rearrangement uses TRBV5-1 and TRBJ2-2; D uncertain. This CDR3 is 13 amino acids long. Per germline, CDR1 SGHRS and CDR2 YFSETQ. Trimming pared 0 bases from V and 4 bases from J, leaving 4 bases between. The full variable domain, completed using reference TRBV5-1 and TRBJ2-2, is KAGVTQTPRYLIKTRGQQVTLSCSPISGHRSVSWYQQTPGQGLQFLFEYFSETQRNKGNFPGRFSGRQFSNSRSEMNVSTLELGDSALYLCASSLVSTGELFFGEGSRLTVL.

The chain combines TRBV19 with TRBJ1-1; 7 positions agree with TRBD1. The germline V gene encodes CDR1 LNHDA and CDR2 SQIVND (reference sequence). The CDR3 length is 13 residues. With 10 bases clipped from V and 1 base from J, the junction kept 6 bases outside the gene matches. As DNA, the CDR3 is TGTGCCACAACAGGACAGGCGAACACTGAAGCTTTCTTT. It specifies CATTGQANTEAFF.

The V gene is TRBV11-3, the J gene TRBJ2-2; 10 nucleotides line up with TRBD1. The ends lost 5 bases at V and 2 bases at J; junction bases unmatched: 8. Germline loops: CDR1 SGHNT, CDR2 YENEEA. The CDR3 totals 17 residues. The CDR3 region has the DNA TGTGCCAGCAGCCCTAGGACAGGGGGTGTAAACACCGGGGAGCTGTTTTTT. Its protein product is CASSPRTGGVNTGELFF.